This TCR beta chain comes out of a study of blood T cell repertoires in COVID-19. Here immunoSEQ multiplex PCR was the method, and the copy in TCRdb shows in-frame clones only, minus some. The sample holds 150,000 to 200,000 clones, roughly four fifths seen once. The TCR sequence derives from a human donor with acute or convalescent COVID-19. The donor label of this sample is uncertain. The sequencing input was peripheral blood.

Here the CDR3 reads CSASSAMNTEAFF. CDR3 DNA sequence: TGCAGTGCTAGTTCTGCTATGAACACTGAAGCTTTCTTT. The chain is built from TRBV20-1 and TRBJ1-1, with D unclear. CDR3 length: 13 residues. Germline V gene lookup returns CDR1 DFQATT and CDR2 SNEGSKA (reference sequence). V lost 3 bases, J lost 0 bases, and 8 bases lay in between.